Included here is one T cell receptor beta chain sequence, with context. The data are from a study of blood T cell repertoires in COVID-19. For the study at large: The samples span acute and convalescent COVID-19 from the United States, Italy and Spain. In each case, the material was cDNA or gDNA derived from T cells, B-cell-depleted T cells, or PBMCs.

CDR3 length equals 12 residues. Per germline, CDR1 SGHTA and CDR2 FQGNSA. Trimming at V came to 7 bases and at J to 5 bases, leaving 1 base not matched to a gene. Per the original methods: Reference gene primers were amplified, and this amplification served to estimate nucleated cell counts. Assay: immunoSEQ multiplex PCR; the TCRdb copy retains only in-frame clones and omits some. The V and J calls and the clone size are those of that table, but D and trimming were determined from the DNA. The top ten clones hold approximately 7% of a sample with around 100,000 clones, about 90% of them seen once. Sequencing input: peripheral blood. This chain joins TRBV7-2 and TRBJ2-5, with 10 bases aligning to TRBD2. This receptor was identified in a man younger than 40 in a cohort sampled during active COVID-19. The CDR3 protein is CASISGGETQYF. For the CDR3, the DNA is TGTGCCAGCATTAGCGGGGGGGAGACCCAGTACTTC.